The text below deals with one TCR beta chain. Its antigen remains unidentified. Qualities for individual bases were not recorded, and no much larger clone is one base off. The sample originates from a study of blood T cell repertoires in COVID-19 (TCRdb year 2020). In terms of the full investigation: The collaborator samples originated in the United States, Italy and Spain and spanned the acute and convalescent phases of COVID-19. The prospective study material was composed of cDNA or gDNA derived from T cells, B-cell-depleted T cells, or PBMCs. The dataset comprised deeply sampled blood TCRbeta repertoires from subjects exposed to, actively infected with, or recovered from COVID-19. The repertoires were released in a freely available public database meant as a resource for research on the immune response to SARS-CoV-2. Samples came from the ongoing ImmuneRACE study (first 160 participants) plus 1,254 subjects from 6 global collaborators. Sample metadata almost always included a de-identified subject ID, COVID-19 status, age in years and sex. Where available, HLA class I and class II types were obtained from metadata supplied by the sample provider rather than from assay-based typing. What the study reported, not specific to this receptor: The quantity of clinical and demographic metadata differed by source and by participant and was supplied without curation.

Collaborating institutions collected whole blood in K2EDTA tubes following their own protocols. For TCRbeta analysis, collaborator samples were shipped as frozen whole blood, as isolated PBMCs, or as DNA extracted from either sample type. The immunoSEQ Assay, a bias-controlled multiplex PCR, was used to amplify TCRbeta CDR3 regions from genomic DNA. The paper's processing steps were these. Within the assay, amplification of reference gene primers was used to estimate how many nucleated cells each sample contained. Sequence reads were collapsed and filtered to measure the absolute abundance of every unique TCRbeta CDR3 rearrangement. For each sample, productive Simpson clonality was calculated as the square root of Simpson's diversity index across productive rearrangements. As stored in TCRdb, this immuneACCESS dataset retains in-frame rearrangements with V and J assigned. A fraction of the clones does not appear; measured against another copy, unresolved V genes explain less than half of the discrepancy, and the remainder lacks a known reason. That table gives V, J and clone size, and the DNA gave D and trimming. The sample contains more than 85,000 clones, about 79% of them found a single time. The ten biggest clones cover 16% of the sample.

The sample consisted of peripheral blood. The source is an elderly woman with active or convalescent COVID-19.

The bases are TGTGCCACCAGTGATCCCGGGGGGGGACTACAAGAGACCCAGTACTTC. Its protein is CATSDPGGGLQETQYF. The chain was built from TRBV24-1 and TRBJ2-5; 8 middle bases align to TRBD2. The CDR3 sequence holds 16 residues, the cysteine and phenylalanine included. Only CDR3 DNA is held: 48 bases, read in frame from base 1. Per the germline V gene, KGHDR is the CDR1 and SFDVKD is the CDR2. Trimming takes 3 bases off V and 2 bases off J; junction bases not matched to a gene: 7.